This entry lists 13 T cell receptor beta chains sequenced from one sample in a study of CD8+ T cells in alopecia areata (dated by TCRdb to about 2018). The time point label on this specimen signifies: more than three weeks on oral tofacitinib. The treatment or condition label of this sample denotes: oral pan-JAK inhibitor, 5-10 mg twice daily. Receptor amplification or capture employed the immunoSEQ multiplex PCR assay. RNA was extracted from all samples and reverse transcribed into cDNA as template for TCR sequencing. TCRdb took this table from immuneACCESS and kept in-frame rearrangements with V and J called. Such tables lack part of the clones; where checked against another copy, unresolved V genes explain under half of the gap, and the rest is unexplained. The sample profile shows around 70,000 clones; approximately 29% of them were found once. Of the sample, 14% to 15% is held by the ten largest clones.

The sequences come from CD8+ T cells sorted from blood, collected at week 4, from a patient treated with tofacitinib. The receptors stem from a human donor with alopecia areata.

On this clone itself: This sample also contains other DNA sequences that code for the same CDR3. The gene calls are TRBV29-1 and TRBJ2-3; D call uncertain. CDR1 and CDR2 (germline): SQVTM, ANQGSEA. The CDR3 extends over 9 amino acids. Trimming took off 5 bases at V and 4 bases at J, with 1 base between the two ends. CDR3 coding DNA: TGCAGCGTTTCAGATACGCAGTATTTT. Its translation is CSVSDTQYF.

As DNA, the CDR3 is TGTGCCAGCAGTTTTCCAGGGGCCTACGAGCAGTACTTC. It specifies CASSFPGAYEQYF. The chain employs TRBV27 and TRBJ2-7, with D possibly being TRBD1 (6 bases). Trimming pared 3 bases from V and 2 bases from J, leaving 8 bases between. The CDR3 is 13 amino acids. Per the germline V gene, CDR1 is MNHEY and CDR2 is SMNVEV (reference sequence).

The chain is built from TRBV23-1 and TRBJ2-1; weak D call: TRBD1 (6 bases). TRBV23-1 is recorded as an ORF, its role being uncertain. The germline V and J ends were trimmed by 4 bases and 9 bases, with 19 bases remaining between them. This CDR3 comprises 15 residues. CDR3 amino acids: CASSPSGAKLIEQFF. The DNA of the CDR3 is TGCGCCAGCAGTCCTTCAGGGGCGAAACTGATTGAGCAGTTCTTC.

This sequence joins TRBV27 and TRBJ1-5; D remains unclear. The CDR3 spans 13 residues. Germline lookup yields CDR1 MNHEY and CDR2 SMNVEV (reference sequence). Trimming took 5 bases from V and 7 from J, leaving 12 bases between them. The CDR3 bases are TGTGCCAGCAGTCTGTCTTTGGGGCAGCCCCAGCATTTT. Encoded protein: CASSLSLGQPQHF.

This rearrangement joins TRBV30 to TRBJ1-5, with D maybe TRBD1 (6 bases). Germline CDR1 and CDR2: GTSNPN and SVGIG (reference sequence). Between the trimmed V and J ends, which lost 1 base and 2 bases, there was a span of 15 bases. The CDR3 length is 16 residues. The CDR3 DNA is TGTGCCTGGAGTGCTTACTCCAGGGGACGCAATCAGCCCCAGCATTTT. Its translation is CAWSAYSRGRNQPQHF.

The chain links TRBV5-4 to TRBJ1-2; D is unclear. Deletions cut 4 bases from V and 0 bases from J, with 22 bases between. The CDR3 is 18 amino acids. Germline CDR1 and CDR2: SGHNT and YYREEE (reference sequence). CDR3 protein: CASSPAGMGRIANYGYTF. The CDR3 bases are TGTGCCAGCAGCCCCGCGGGGATGGGAAGGATAGCTAACTATGGCTACACCTTC.

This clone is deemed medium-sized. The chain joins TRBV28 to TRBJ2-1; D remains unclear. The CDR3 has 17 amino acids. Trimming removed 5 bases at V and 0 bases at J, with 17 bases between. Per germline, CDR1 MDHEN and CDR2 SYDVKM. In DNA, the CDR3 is TGTGCCAGCAGTGTGACCCCAGGATCTAGCTCCTACAATGAGCAGTTCTTC. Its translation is CASSVTPGSSSYNEQFF.

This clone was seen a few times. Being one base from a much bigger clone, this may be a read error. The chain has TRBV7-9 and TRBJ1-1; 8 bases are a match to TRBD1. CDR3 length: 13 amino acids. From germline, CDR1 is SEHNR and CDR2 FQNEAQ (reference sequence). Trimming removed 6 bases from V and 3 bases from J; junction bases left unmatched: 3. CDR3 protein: CASSPTGDTEAFF. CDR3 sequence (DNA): TGTGCCAGCAGTCCGACAGGGGACACTGAAGCTTTCTTT.

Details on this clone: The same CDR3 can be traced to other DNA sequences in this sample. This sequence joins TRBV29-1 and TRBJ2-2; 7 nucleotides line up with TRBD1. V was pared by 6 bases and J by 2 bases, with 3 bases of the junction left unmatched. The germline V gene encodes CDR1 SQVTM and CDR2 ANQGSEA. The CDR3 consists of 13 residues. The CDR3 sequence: CSVGTANTGELFF. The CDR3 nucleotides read TGCAGCGTCGGGACAGCCAACACCGGGGAGCTGTTTTTT.

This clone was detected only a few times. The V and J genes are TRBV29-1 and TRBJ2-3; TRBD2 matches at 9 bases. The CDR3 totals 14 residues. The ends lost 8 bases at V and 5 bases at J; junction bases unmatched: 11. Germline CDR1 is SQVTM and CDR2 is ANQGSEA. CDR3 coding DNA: TGCAGCCCCATGGTAGCGGGAGATGTAGATACGCAGTATTTT. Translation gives CSPMVAGDVDTQYF.

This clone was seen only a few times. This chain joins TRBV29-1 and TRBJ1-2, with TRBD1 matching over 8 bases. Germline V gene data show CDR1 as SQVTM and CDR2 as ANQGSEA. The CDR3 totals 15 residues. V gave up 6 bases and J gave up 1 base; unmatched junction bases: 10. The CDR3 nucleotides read TGCAGCGTCGCGGCCGGGACAGGCCTTAACTATGGCTACACCTTC. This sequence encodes CSVAAGTGLNYGYTF.

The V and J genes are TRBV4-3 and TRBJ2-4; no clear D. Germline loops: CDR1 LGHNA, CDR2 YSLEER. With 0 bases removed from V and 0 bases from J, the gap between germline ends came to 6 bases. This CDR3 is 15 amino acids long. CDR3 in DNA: TGCGCCAGCAGCCAAGAAGGGCTAGCCAAAAACATTCAGTACTTC. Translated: CASSQEGLAKNIQYF.

The CDR3 spells CASSQEGTHSYEQYF. The CDR3 nucleotides are TGCGCCAGCAGCCAAGAAGGGACGCACTCCTACGAGCAGTACTTC. The rearrangement uses TRBV4-1 and TRBJ2-5; tentatively, D is TRBD1 or TRBD2 (5 bases each). The J call may be wrong; the DNA end is better matched by TRBJ2-7. The CDR3 extends over 15 amino acids. Germline V lookup: CDR1 MGHRA, CDR2 YSYEKL.